One and the same sample provided the 12 T cell receptor beta chains below, sequenced in a study of beta chain features in type 1 diabetes. Sequenced material consisted of expressed TCRB transcripts (all of the isolated RNA was reverse transcribed). TCRdb's copy holds only in-frame clones and misses some; the assay was immunoSEQ multiplex PCR. The repertoire consists of hundreds of thousands of clones, with approximately 15% occurring once and the leading ten covering roughly 0.033%. Sequencing was carried out using naive CD4+ T cells from blood. The receptors derive from a young man in good health.

This clone was detected a few times. The chain has TRBV7-3 and TRBJ2-1; possibly TRBD1 for D (5 bases). This CDR3 is built from 12 residues. V was shortened by 5 bases and J by 10 bases, with 12 bases between the two germline ends. Germline V gene lookup returns CDR1 SGHTA and CDR2 FQGTGA. The CDR3 DNA sequence: TGTGCCAGCAGCCCCACAGGTCAAGAGCAGTTCTTC. Its protein is CASSPTGQEQFF.

The V and J genes are TRBV7-9 and TRBJ2-5, with TRBD2 identical over 7 bases. Trimming at V came to 0 bases and at J to 0 bases, leaving 7 bases not matched to a gene. Germline CDR1 is SEHNR and CDR2 is FQNEAQ (reference sequence). The CDR3 has 17 residues. This CDR3 is CASSLALLAVNQETQYF. DNA for the CDR3: TGTGCCAGCAGCTTAGCTCTGCTAGCGGTGAACCAAGAGACCCAGTACTTC.

This clone was detected many times. The chain links TRBV30 to TRBJ2-5; D is undetermined. This CDR3 comprises 11 residues. V was pared by 1 base and J by 4 bases, with 4 bases between. In germline, CDR1 is GTSNPN, CDR2 SVGIG (reference sequence). In nucleotides, the CDR3 is TGTGCCTGGAGTGAGGTAGAGACCCAGTACTTC. Translation gives CAWSEVETQYF.

The genes are TRBV18 and TRBJ2-7, with D possibly being TRBD1 or TRBD2 (5 bases each). This CDR3 spans 12 amino acids. Germline V lookup: CDR1 KGHSH, CDR2 LQKENI. V was cut by 1 base and J by 6 bases, with 7 bases left in between. The DNA for the CDR3 is TGTGCCAGCTCACCACTTGGGGGCGAGCAGTACGTC. Protein: CASSPLGGEQYV.

This clone was seen only a few times. The genes are TRBV5-1 and TRBJ1-1, with no clear D. The CDR3 length is 12 residues. With 2 bases removed from V and 8 bases from J, the gap between germline ends came to 10 bases. Germline V lookup: CDR1 SGHRS, CDR2 YFSETQ. In DNA form, the CDR3 reads TGCGCCAGCAGCTTTGGGGAGGCCGAAGCTTTCTTT. This sequence encodes CASSFGEAEAFF.

V and J are TRBV6-5 and TRBJ1-2; D call uncertain. Germline V gives CDR1 MNHEY, CDR2 SVGAGI. The CDR3 consists of 13 residues. V lost 10 bases and J lost 4, with 16 bases in between. This CDR3 is CATKGAVIYGYTF. The CDR3 coding sequence is TGTGCCACCAAAGGTGCGGTTATCTATGGCTACACCTTC.

This clone came up a few times. The chain carries TRBV14 and TRBJ1-6; D unclear. The CDR3 length is 17 residues. Germline V CDR1 and CDR2: SGHDN, FVKESK. Trimming removed 1 base at V and 8 bases at J, with 18 bases between. CDR3 nucleotides: TGTGCCAGCAGCCAAGCACATGGTCTTTATTGGGATTCACCCCTCCACTTT. This codes for CASSQAHGLYWDSPLHF.

The table lists this clone with a few counts. This chain links TRBV21-1 with TRBJ2-3; TRBD2 is taken as the D call from the table, unchecked against the DNA. TRBV21-1 is annotated as a pseudogene. The CDR3 has 12 residues. CDR3 DNA: TGTGCCCTAGCGGGACGGGCAGATACGCAGTATTTT. Its translation: CALAGRADTQYF.

The V and J genes are TRBV5-1 and TRBJ2-7; D may be TRBD1 (5 bases). CDR3 size: 14 residues. The germline V gene has CDR1 SGHRS and CDR2 YFSETQ. Trimming cost V 3 bases and J 1 base, with 11 bases left between them. In nucleotides, the CDR3 is TGCGCCAGCAGCTCGCCAGGGCCATCCTACGAGCAGTACTTC. It encodes CASSSPGPSYEQYF. The full variable domain, with the rest looked up from reference TRBV5-1 and TRBJ2-7, is KAGVTQTPRYLIKTRGQQVTLSCSPISGHRSVSWYQQTPGQGLQFLFEYFSETQRNKGNFPGRFSGRQFSNSRSEMNVSTLELGDSALYLCASSSPGPSYEQYFGPGTRLTVT.

A few counts support this clone. The chain has TRBV5-1 and TRBJ1-1; no clear D. This CDR3 has 13 amino acids. V shed 4 bases and J shed 2 bases, with 9 bases lying between them. CDR1 and CDR2 (germline): SGHRS, YFSETQ. The CDR3 region is CASSPQLNTEAFF. The CDR3 bases are TGCGCCAGCAGCCCACAGCTCAACACTGAAGCTTTCTTT. Full variable domain (outside the CDR3, taken from reference TRBV5-1 and TRBJ1-1): KAGVTQTPRYLIKTRGQQVTLSCSPISGHRSVSWYQQTPGQGLQFLFEYFSETQRNKGNFPGRFSGRQFSNSRSEMNVSTLELGDSALYLCASSPQLNTEAFFGQGTRLTVV.

The chain uses TRBV7-8 and TRBJ1-1, with 8 bases aligning to TRBD1. CDR1 and CDR2 from the germline V gene are SGHVS and FQNEAQ. This CDR3 has 13 residues. J was trimmed by 3 bases and V by 6 bases; bases with no gene match: 3. The CDR3 sequence: CASRPDRDTEAFF. CDR3 coding DNA: TGTGCCAGCAGACCGGACAGGGACACTGAAGCTTTCTTT.

This clone appeared a few times. J is TRBJ2-7 and V is TRBV7-2; 8 bases are shared with TRBD2. This CDR3 is 15 amino acids long. Germline loops: CDR1 SGHTA, CDR2 FQGNSA. J gave up 3 bases and V 5 bases, and 9 bases lay outside the gene matches. The CDR3 bases are TGTGCCAGCAGCCCCGGGGGGGCAAAGCGCTACGAGCAGTACTTC. This encodes CASSPGGAKRYEQYF.